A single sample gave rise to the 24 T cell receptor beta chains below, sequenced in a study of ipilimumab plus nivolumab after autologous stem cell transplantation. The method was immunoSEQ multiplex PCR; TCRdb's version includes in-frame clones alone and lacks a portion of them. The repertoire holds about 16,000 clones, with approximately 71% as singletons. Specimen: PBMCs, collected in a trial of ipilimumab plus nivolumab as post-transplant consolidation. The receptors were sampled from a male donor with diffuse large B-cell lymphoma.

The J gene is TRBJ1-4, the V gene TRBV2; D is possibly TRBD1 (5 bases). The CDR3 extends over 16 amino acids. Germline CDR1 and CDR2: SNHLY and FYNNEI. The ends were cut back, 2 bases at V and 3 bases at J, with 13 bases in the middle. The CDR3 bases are TGTGCCAGCAGTGAAAGGGTTGTCAGGGCTAATGAAAAACTGTTTTTT. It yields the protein CASSERVVRANEKLFF.

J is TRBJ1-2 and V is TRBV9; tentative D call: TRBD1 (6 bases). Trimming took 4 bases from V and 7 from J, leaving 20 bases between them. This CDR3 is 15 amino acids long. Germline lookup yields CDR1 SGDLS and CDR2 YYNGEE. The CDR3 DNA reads TGTGCCAGCAGCACCTACTCCGGGGGCTCGGGTGGCTACACCTTC. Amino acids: CASSTYSGGSGGYTF.

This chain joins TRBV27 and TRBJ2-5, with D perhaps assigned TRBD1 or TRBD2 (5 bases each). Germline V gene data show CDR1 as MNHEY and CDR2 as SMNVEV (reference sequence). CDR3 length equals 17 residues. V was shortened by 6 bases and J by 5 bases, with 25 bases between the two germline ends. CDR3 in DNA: TGTGCCAGCAGAACCATGGCGGGTCACAGGTGGGATGAGACCCAGTACTTC. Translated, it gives CASRTMAGHRWDETQYF.

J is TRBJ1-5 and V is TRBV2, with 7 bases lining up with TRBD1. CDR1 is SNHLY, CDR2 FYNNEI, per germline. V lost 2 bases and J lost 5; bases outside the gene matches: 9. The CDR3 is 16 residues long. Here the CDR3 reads CASSEYGTELHQPQHF. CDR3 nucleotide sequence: TGTGCCAGCAGTGAATACGGGACAGAGTTACATCAGCCCCAGCATTTT. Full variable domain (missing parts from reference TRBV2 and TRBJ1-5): EPEVTQTPSHQVTQMGQEVILRCVPISNHLYFYWYRQILGQKVEFLVSFYNNEISEKSEIFDDQFSVERPDGSNFTLKIRSTKLEDSAMYFCASSEYGTELHQPQHFGDGTRLSIL.

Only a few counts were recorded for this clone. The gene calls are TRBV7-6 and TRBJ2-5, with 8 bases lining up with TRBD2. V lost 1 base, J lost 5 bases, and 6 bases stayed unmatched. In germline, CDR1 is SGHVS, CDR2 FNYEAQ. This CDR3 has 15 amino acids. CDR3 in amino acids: CASSLEAGVGETQYF. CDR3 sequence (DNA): TGTGCCAGCAGCTTAGAAGCGGGAGTCGGGGAGACCCAGTACTTC.

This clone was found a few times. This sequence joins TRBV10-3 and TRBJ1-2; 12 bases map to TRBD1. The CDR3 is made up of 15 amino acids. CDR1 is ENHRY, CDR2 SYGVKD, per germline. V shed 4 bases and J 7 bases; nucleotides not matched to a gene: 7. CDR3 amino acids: CAISAPGQGASGYTF. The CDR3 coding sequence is TGTGCCATCAGTGCACCGGGACAGGGGGCGTCTGGCTACACCTTC.

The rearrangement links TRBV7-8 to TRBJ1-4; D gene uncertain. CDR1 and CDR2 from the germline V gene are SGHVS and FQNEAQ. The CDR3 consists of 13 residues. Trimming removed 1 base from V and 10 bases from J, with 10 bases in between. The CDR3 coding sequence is TGTGCCAGCAGCTTAGGAGGCGTAGGAAAACTGTTTTTT. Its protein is CASSLGGVGKLFF.

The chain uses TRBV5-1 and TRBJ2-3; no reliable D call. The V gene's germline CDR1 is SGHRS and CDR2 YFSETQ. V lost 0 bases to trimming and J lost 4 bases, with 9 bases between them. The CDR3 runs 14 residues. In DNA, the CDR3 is TGCGCCAGCAGCTTGGCTGTGGCCCCAGATACGCAGTATTTT. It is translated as CASSLAVAPDTQYF.

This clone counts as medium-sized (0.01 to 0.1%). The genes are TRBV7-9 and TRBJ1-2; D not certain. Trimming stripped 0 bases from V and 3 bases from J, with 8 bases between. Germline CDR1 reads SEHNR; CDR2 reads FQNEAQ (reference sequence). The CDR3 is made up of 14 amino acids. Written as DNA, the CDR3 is TGTGCCAGCAGCTTAGCGGAGGGTTACTATGGCTACACCTTC. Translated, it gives CASSLAEGYYGYTF.

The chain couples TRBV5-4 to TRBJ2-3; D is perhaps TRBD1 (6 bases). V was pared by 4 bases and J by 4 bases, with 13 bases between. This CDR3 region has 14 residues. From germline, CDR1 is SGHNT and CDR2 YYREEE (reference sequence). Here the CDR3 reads CASSTQGFADTQYF. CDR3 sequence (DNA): TGTGCCAGCAGCACTCAGGGGTTTGCAGATACGCAGTATTTT.

The CDR3 sequence: CASSHEGEEKLFF. DNA of the CDR3: TGTGCCAGCAGCCATGAGGGGGAAGAAAAACTGTTTTTT. The rearrangement joins TRBV27 to TRBJ1-4; possibly TRBD1 for D (6 bases). The CDR3 has 13 residues. The V end lost 6 bases, the J end lost 8 bases, and 13 bases lay between the germline ends. Germline V gene data show CDR1 as MNHEY and CDR2 as SMNVEV (reference sequence).

The CDR3 DNA follows: TGTGCCAGTAGTATTACGGGGGTGGGAGACCAAGAGACCCAGTACTTC. It is translated as CASSITGVGDQETQYF. This chain links TRBV19 with TRBJ2-5; D perhaps matches TRBD2 (6 bases). Trimming stripped 3 bases from V and 0 bases from J, with 14 bases between. The CDR3 is 16 amino acids. Germline V lookup: CDR1 LNHDA, CDR2 SQIVND (reference sequence).

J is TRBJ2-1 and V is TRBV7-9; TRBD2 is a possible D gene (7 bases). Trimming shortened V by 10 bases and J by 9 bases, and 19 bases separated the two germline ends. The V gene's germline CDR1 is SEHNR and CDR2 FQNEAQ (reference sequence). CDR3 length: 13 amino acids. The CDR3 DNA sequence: TGTGCCACCCGGGTGGGGGGGCGGAGTGAGCAGTTCTTC. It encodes CATRVGGRSEQFF.

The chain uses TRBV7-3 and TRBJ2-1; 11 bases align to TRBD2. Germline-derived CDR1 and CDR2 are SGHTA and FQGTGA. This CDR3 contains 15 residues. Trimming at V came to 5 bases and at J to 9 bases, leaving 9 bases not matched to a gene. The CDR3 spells CASSPHSGGASEQFF. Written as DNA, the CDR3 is TGTGCCAGCAGCCCTCATAGCGGGGGGGCATCTGAGCAGTTCTTC.

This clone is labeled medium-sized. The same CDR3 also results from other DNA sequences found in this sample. In DNA form, the CDR3 reads TGCAGCGCGAAGCGGACAGGGGGATTAGGCAATGAGCAGTTCTTC. Protein sequence: CSAKRTGGLGNEQFF. This chain links TRBV29-1 with TRBJ2-1; 10 bases map to TRBD1. Germline CDR1 SQVTM, CDR2 ANQGSEA. The CDR3 runs to 15 residues. The V gene end was trimmed by 7 bases and the J gene end by 6 bases; junction bases not matched to a gene: 12.

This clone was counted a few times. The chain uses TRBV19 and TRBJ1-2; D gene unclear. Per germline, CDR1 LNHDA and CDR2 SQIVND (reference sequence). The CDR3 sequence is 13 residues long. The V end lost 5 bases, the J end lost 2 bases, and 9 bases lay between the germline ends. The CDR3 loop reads CASSFLGNYGYTF. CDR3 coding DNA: TGTGCCAGTAGTTTTCTAGGCAACTATGGCTACACCTTC.

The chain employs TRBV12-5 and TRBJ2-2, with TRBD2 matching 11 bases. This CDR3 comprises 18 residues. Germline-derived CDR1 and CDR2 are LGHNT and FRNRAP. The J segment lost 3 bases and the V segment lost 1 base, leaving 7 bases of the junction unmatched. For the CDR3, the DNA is TGTGCTAGTGGTTTGGCATTCCCTAGCGGGGGGTACACCGGGGAGCTGTTTTTT. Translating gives CASGLAFPSGGYTGELFF.

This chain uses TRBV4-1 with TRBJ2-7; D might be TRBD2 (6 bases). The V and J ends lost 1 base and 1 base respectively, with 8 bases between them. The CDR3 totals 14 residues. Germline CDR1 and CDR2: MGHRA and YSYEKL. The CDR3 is CASSQGDWSYEQYF. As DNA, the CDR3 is TGCGCCAGCAGCCAAGGGGACTGGTCCTACGAGCAGTACTTC.

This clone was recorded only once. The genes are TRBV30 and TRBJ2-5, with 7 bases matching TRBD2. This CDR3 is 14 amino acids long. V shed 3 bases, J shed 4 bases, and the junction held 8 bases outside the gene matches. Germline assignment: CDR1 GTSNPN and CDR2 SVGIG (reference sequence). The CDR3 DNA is TGTGCCTGGAGAAGGACGGGGGGATTAGAGACCCAGTACTTC. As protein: CAWRRTGGLETQYF. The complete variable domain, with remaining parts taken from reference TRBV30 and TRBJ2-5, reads SQTIHQWPATLVQPVGSPLSLECTVEGTSNPNLYWYRQAAGRGLQLLFYSVGIGQISSEVPQNLSASRPQDRQFILSSKKLLLSDSGFYLCAWRRTGGLETQYFGPGTRLLVL.

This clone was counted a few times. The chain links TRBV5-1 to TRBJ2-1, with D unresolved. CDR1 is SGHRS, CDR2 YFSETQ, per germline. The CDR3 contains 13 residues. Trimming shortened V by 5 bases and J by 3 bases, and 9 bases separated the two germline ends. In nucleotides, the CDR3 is TGCGCCAGCAGGTATCGTAACTACAATGAGCAGTTCTTC. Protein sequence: CASRYRNYNEQFF.

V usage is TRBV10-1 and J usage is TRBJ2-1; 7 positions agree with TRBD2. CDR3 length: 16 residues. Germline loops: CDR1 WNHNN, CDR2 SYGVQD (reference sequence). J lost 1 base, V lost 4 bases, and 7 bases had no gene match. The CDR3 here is CASSASQRGSYNEQFF. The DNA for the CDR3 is TGCGCCAGCAGTGCTTCCCAGCGGGGTTCCTACAATGAGCAGTTCTTC.

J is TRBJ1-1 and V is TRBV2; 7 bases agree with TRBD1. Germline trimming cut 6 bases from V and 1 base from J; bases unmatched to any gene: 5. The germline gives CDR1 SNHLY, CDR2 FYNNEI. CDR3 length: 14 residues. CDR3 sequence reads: CASRGRQGNTEAFF. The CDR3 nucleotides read TGTGCCAGCAGGGGACGACAGGGGAACACTGAAGCTTTCTTT. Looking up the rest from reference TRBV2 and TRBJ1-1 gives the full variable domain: EPEVTQTPSHQVTQMGQEVILRCVPISNHLYFYWYRQILGQKVEFLVSFYNNEISEKSEIFDDQFSVERPDGSNFTLKIRSTKLEDSAMYFCASRGRQGNTEAFFGQGTRLTVV.

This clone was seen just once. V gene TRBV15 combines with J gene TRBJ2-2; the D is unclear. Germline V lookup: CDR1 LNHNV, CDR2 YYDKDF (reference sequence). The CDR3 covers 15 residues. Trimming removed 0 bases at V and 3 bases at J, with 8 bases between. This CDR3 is CATSRDRLYTGELFF. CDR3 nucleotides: TGTGCCACCAGCAGAGATAGACTGTACACCGGGGAGCTGTTTTTT.

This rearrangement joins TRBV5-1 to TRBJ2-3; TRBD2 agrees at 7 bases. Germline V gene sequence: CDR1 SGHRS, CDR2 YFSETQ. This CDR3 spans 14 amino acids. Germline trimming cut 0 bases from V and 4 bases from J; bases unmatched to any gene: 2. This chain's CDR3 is CASSLGTSADTQYF. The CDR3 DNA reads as TGCGCCAGCAGCTTGGGGACTAGTGCAGATACGCAGTATTTT.